This is a list of T cell receptor beta chains from one sample in a study of CD8+ T cells in alopecia areata. This table comes from immunoSEQ multiplex PCR, and its TCRdb copy is limited to in-frame clones, with some not included. The table lists roughly 190,000 clones, 50% to 60% of them singletons. The specimen was CD4+ T cells sorted from blood, collected at week 4, from a patient treated with tofacitinib. The receptors come from a human donor with alopecia areata. Each CDR3 is given with its conserved first and last residue. The order of the fields is J gene, V gene, D gene, clone size, CDR3 DNA, CDR3 protein. A D gene is named only where the DNA matches it firmly. Clone size is stated in some rows and not others, as once, few, many or a class when expanded.

>TRBJ2-7|TRBV29-1|-|-
TGCAGCGTTGGGAGGAGCTCCTACGAGCAGTACTTC
CSVGRSSYEQYF
>TRBJ2-6|TRBV2|-|-
TGTGCCAGCAGGGACGACGGAACCTCTGGGGCCAACGTCCTGACTTTC
CASRDDGTSGANVLTF
>TRBJ2-3|TRBV4-1|TRBD2|-
TGCGCCAGCAGCCAAGGCTCCCAGGGAGGGGATACGCAGTATTTT
CASSQGSQGGDTQYF
>TRBJ1-6|TRBV14|-|-
TGTGCCAGCAGCCCCGGAGGCAGGGGCAATTCCCTGTCAGTGACGCCCCTCCACTTT
CASSPGGRGNSLSVTPLHF
>TRBJ1-4|TRBV29-1|-|-
TGCAGCGTTGAAGTCCCCAGGGCGTTTGGTGAAAAACTGTTTTTT
CSVEVPRAFGEKLFF
>TRBJ2-7|TRBV7-3|-|-
TGTGCCAGCAGCTTAACCAGGGAAGACGAGCAGTACTTC
CASSLTREDEQYF
>TRBJ1-5|TRBV30|-|-
TGTGCCTGGGGGGACCTGAATCAGCCCCAGCATTTT
CAWGDLNQPQHF
>TRBJ1-5|TRBV10-3|-|-
TGTGCCACCTCCTCGAACAGGGAAGATCAGCCCCAGCATTTT
CATSSNREDQPQHF
>TRBJ1-5|TRBV20-1|-|-
TGCAGTGCTGGGGAGAATCAGCCCCAGCATTTT
CSAGENQPQHF
>TRBJ1-5|TRBV7-2|-|-
TGTGCCAGCAGCCAGAGCAATCAGCCCCAGCATTTT
CASSQSNQPQHF
>TRBJ1-2|TRBV19|-|-
TGTGCCAGTATGGGGGGTTATGGCTACACCTTC
CASMGGYGYTF
>TRBJ2-2|TRBV5-1|-|-
TGCGCCAGCAGCAACACCGGGGAGCTGTTTTTT
CASSNTGELFF
>TRBJ2-5|TRBV25-1|TRBD2|-
TGTGCCAGCAGTGAATCAGTAGCGGGGGGGCTTAGAGAGACCCAGTACTTC
CASSESVAGGLRETQYF
>TRBJ1-1|TRBV5-1|-|once
TGCGCCAGCAGCCCTGACAGCTTGAACACTGAAGCTTTCTTT
CASSPDSLNTEAFF
>TRBJ2-1|TRBV18|-|-
TGTGCCAGCTCACCACTCAATGAGCAGTTCTTC
CASSPLNEQFF
>TRBJ2-2|TRBV11-2|-|few
TGTGCCACCACCGGGGAGCTGTTTTTT
CATTGELFF
>TRBJ1-4|TRBV28|-|few
TGTGCCAGCAGTTTATCTGGGGCAACTAATGAAAAACTGTTTTTT
CASSLSGATNEKLFF
>TRBJ2-7|TRBV29-1|-|-
TGCAGCGTTGGGAGGCAGATATCCTACGAGCAGTACTTC
CSVGRQISYEQYF
>TRBJ2-5|TRBV7-2|TRBD2|-
TGTGCCAGCAGCCCCCTAGCGGCTTCAGAGACCCAGTACTTC
CASSPLAASETQYF
>TRBJ1-4|TRBV20-1|-|once
TGCAGTGCTTACTATGAAAAACTGTTTTTT
CSAYYEKLFF
>TRBJ2-2|TRBV2|-|-
TGTGCCAGCAGCGCAGAGGGCGGGAACACCGGGGAGCTGTTTTTT
CASSAEGGNTGELFF
>TRBJ2-6|TRBV10-3|-|few
TGTGCCATCGCCTTAGACAGCTCTGGGGCCAACGTCCTGACTTTC
CAIALDSSGANVLTF
>TRBJ1-1|TRBV2|-|few
TGTGCCAGCAGGGGAGCATGGAGGGGGAACACTGAAGCTTTCTTT
CASRGAWRGNTEAFF
>TRBJ2-6|TRBV9|TRBD1|few
TGTGCCAGCAGCTTCCGGGACAGGGGTTTCTCTGGGGCCAACGTCCTGACTTTC
CASSFRDRGFSGANVLTF
>TRBJ1-2|TRBV6-5|-|-
TGTGCCAGCAGTTACGGGTGGAGCTATGGCTACACCTTC
CASSYGWSYGYTF
>TRBJ1-6|TRBV6-5|-|-
TGTGCCAGCAGTTACAGGGAAAGTTCGTCACCCCTCCACTTT
CASSYRESSSPLHF
>TRBJ1-2|TRBV4-1|-|once
TGCGCCAGCAGCCAAGATCACTCACAGCTTTTCTATGGCTACACCTTC
CASSQDHSQLFYGYTF
>TRBJ2-7|TRBV29-1|-|-
TGCAGCGTTGAGCTCAGGGCGACCGAGCAGTACTTC
CSVELRATEQYF
>TRBJ2-5|TRBV28|TRBD2|-
TGTGCCAGCAGTTTTATTCAGGCGGGGGAAGAGACCCAGTACTTC
CASSFIQAGEETQYF